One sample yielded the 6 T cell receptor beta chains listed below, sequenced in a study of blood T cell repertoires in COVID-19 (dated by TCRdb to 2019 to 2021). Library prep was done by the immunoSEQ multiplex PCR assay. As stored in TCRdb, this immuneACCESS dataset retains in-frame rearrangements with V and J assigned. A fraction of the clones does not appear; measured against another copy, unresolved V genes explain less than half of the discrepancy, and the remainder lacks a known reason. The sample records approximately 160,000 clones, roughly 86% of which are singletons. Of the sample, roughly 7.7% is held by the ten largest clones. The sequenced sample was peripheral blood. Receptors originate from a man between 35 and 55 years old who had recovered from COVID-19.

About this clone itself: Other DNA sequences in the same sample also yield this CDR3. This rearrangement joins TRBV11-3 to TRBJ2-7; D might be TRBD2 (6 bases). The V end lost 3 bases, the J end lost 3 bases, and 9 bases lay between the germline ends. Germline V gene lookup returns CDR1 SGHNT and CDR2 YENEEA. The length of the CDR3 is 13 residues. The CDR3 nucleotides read TGTGCCAGCAGCTTGTCCGGGGGCTACGAGCAGTACTTC. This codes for CASSLSGGYEQYF. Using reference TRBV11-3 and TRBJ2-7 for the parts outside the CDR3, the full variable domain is EAGVVQSPRYKIIEKKQPVAFWCNPISGHNTLYWYLQNLGQGPELLIRYENEEAVDDSQLPKDRFSAERLKGVDSTLKIQPAELGDSAVYLCASSLSGGYEQYFGPGTRLTVT.

The CDR3 is CASSLRAGTGNQPQHF. The CDR3 DNA sequence: TGTGCCAGCAGCTTAAGAGCCGGGACAGGGAATCAGCCCCAGCATTTT. The chain joins TRBV7-2 to TRBJ1-5, with 9 bases matching TRBD1. The trim removed 2 bases at V and 4 bases at J, leaving 6 bases unmatched. CDR3 length: 16 residues. CDR1 and CDR2 from the germline V gene are SGHTA and FQGNSA. The entire variable domain, with the rest obtained from reference TRBV7-2 and TRBJ1-5, is as follows: GAGVSQSPSNKVTEKGKDVELRCDPISGHTALYWYRQSLGQGLEFLIYFQGNSAPDKSGLPSDRFSAERTGGSVSTLTIQRTQQEDSAVYLCASSLRAGTGNQPQHFGDGTRLSIL.

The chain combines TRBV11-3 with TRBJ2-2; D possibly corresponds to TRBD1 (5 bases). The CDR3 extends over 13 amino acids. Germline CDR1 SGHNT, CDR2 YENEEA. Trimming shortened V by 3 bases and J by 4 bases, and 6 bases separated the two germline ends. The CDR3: CASSFRATGELFF. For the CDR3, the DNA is TGTGCCAGCAGCTTCAGGGCCACCGGGGAGCTGTTTTTT.

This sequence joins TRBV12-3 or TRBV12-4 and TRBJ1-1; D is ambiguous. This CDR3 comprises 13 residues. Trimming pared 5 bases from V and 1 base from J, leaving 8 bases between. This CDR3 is CASSLRQNTEAFF. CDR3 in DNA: TGTGCCAGCAGTCTCAGACAGAACACTGAAGCTTTCTTT.

CDR3 amino acids: CASTTGGRGQYF. CDR3 in DNA: TGTGCCAGCACGACCGGGGGGAGGGGGCAGTACTTC. This rearrangement joins TRBV28 to TRBJ2-7; 7 bases align to TRBD2. This CDR3 has 12 residues. CDR1 and CDR2 from the germline V gene are MDHEN and SYDVKM. The V segment lost 7 bases and the J segment 9 bases; nucleotides outside the gene matches: 9.

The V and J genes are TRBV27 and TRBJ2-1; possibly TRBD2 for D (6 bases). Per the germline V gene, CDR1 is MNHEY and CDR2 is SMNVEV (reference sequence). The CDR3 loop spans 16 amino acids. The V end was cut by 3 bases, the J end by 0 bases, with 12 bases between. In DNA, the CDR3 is TGTGCCAGCAGTTTTCTAGCGACCAGCTCCTACAATGAGCAGTTCTTC. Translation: CASSFLATSSYNEQFF.